These 14 T cell receptor beta chains came from one sample sequenced in a study of cytomegalovirus exposure and HLA in healthy donors (dated by TCRdb to between 2016 and 2019). The library relied on the immunoSEQ multiplex PCR assay. The multiplex PCR relied on a mix of 60 forward primers for TCR Vbeta segments and 13 reverse primers for TCR Jbeta segments. TCRdb re-hosts the immuneACCESS table, in-frame sequences only. Its copies lack some clones; in the studies checked, an unresolved V gene accounts for under half of them, and the cause for the rest is not known. The sample table holds about 160,000 clones, of which about 77% were seen once. The ten largest make up under 1.5% of the sample. Sequenced material: PBMCs. These receptors all stem from a young man in good health and CMV-seronegative.

This chain uses TRBV7-3 with TRBJ2-2; maybe TRBD2 (7 bases). Trimming shortened V by 5 bases and J by 7 bases, and 20 bases separated the two germline ends. The CDR3 spans 16 residues. Looked up from germline, CDR1 is SGHTA and CDR2 is FQGTGA. The CDR3 here is CASSPPGGPAGGELFF. The CDR3 coding sequence is TGTGCCAGCAGCCCCCCCGGGGGGCCTGCTGGCGGGGAGCTGTTTTTT.

This chain uses TRBV2 with TRBJ1-2; TRBD1 agrees at 9 bases. The V and J ends lost 5 bases and 8 bases, in that order; junction bases with no gene match: 9. The germline gives CDR1 SNHLY, CDR2 FYNNEI. CDR3 length: 14 residues. In DNA, the CDR3 is TGTGCCAGCAGTCGTGGGACAGGGAGTTGGGGCTACACCTTC. It yields the protein CASSRGTGSWGYTF.

The rearrangement links TRBV29-1 to TRBJ1-4, with a weak D call TRBD1 (6 bases). Germline CDR1 is SQVTM and CDR2 is ANQGSEA. The germline V and J ends were trimmed by 4 bases and 6 bases, with 12 bases remaining between them. The CDR3 length is 13 residues. CDR3 protein: CSVVLQGHEKLFF. CDR3 DNA: TGCAGCGTTGTCCTCCAGGGGCATGAAAAACTGTTTTTT.

This chain uses TRBV5-1 with TRBJ2-2; D gene unclear. This CDR3 contains 14 residues. CDR1 and CDR2 (germline): SGHRS, YFSETQ. The V gene lost 0 bases and the J gene lost 0 bases, with 3 bases spanning the gap. The CDR3 here is CASSLAANTGELFF. The CDR3 coding sequence is TGCGCCAGCAGCTTGGCCGCGAACACCGGGGAGCTGTTTTTT.

The rearrangement uses TRBV19 and TRBJ1-2; D is perhaps TRBD1 (6 bases). This CDR3 has 14 amino acids. The germline CDR1 and CDR2 sequences are LNHDA and SQIVND (reference sequence). Trimming cost V 0 bases and J 3 bases, with 8 bases left between them. DNA of the CDR3: TGTGCCAGTAGTATAGAAGGGACATACTATGGCTACACCTTC. Translated: CASSIEGTYYGYTF.

This clone appeared a single time. J is TRBJ2-4 and V is TRBV30; TRBD2 aligns across 10 bases. Losses at the gene ends were 4 bases for V and 7 bases for J; bases not matched to a gene: 4. The CDR3 has 13 residues. CDR1 and CDR2 (germline): GTSNPN, SVGIG (reference sequence). Here the CDR3 reads CAWTSGSGNIQYF. The CDR3 nucleotides read TGTGCCTGGACTAGCGGGAGTGGGAACATTCAGTACTTC.

The J gene is TRBJ2-3, the V gene TRBV6-6, with D hard to call. V was shortened by 4 bases and J by 6 bases, with 14 bases between the two germline ends. The CDR3 runs to 14 residues. The germline gives CDR1 MNHNY, CDR2 SVGAGI (reference sequence). CDR3 residues: CASSLAEPIDTQYF. The CDR3 DNA follows: TGTGCCAGCAGTTTGGCGGAACCGATCGATACGCAGTATTTT.

The chain is built from TRBV4-3 and TRBJ1-1, with a tentative D call TRBD1 (5 bases). The germline V gene has CDR1 LGHNA and CDR2 YSLEER. This CDR3 contains 16 residues. With 0 bases removed from V and 5 bases from J, the gap between germline ends came to 16 bases. In DNA form, the CDR3 reads TGCGCCAGCAGCCAAGATCCAGGCTCGGGGGGGACTGAAGCTTTCTTT. Translating gives CASSQDPGSGGTEAFF.

This chain links TRBV9 with TRBJ1-1; D remains unclear. The CDR3 spans 14 residues. V gave up 0 bases and J gave up 1 base, with 7 bases separating them. Germline V gives CDR1 SGDLS, CDR2 YYNGEE. DNA of the CDR3: TGTGCCAGCAGCGTAGATCCCTCGAACACTGAAGCTTTCTTT. Translated: CASSVDPSNTEAFF.

The J gene is TRBJ1-5, the V gene TRBV7-2, with 7 bases aligning to TRBD1. This CDR3 is built from 15 residues. Germline CDR1 and CDR2: SGHTA and FQGNSA. V lost 1 base, J lost 11 bases, and 11 bases stayed unmatched. The CDR3 DNA reads as TGTGCCAGCAGCTTAGAGACAGGGCTAAAGGGGGCCCAGCATTTT. Protein sequence: CASSLETGLKGAQHF.

The chain is built from TRBV28 and TRBJ2-5, with 8 positions matching TRBD1. The DNA end is more similar to TRBJ2-7, so the J call may be wrong. This CDR3 has 13 residues. Germline CDR1 and CDR2: MDHEN and SYDVKM. This CDR3 reads CASSPGQGYEQYF. The DNA of the CDR3 is TGTGCCAGCAGCCCAGGACAGGGCTACGAGCAGTACTTC.

This chain uses TRBV28 with TRBJ1-1, with D unclear. This CDR3 comprises 15 residues. V lost 2 bases to trimming and J lost 0 bases, with 10 bases between them. Looked up from germline, CDR1 is MDHEN and CDR2 is SYDVKM. CDR3 bases: TGTGCCAGCAGTTTAGGCGGGGATATGAACACTGAAGCTTTCTTT. Protein product: CASSLGGDMNTEAFF.

V gene TRBV19 combines with J gene TRBJ2-7; 13 bases match TRBD2. Germline V gene sequence: CDR1 LNHDA, CDR2 SQIVND (reference sequence). The V gene end was trimmed by 11 bases and the J gene end by 5 bases; junction bases not matched to a gene: 6. The CDR3 consists of 13 residues. The CDR3 region is CAVGTSGNNEQYF. In nucleotides, the CDR3 is TGTGCCGTGGGGACTAGCGGGAACAACGAGCAGTACTTC.

The chain combines TRBV7-9 with TRBJ1-2; 7 bases line up with TRBD1. The trim removed 5 bases at V and 6 bases at J, leaving 9 bases unmatched. This CDR3 is built from 14 residues. Germline assignment: CDR1 SEHNR and CDR2 FQNEAQ (reference sequence). The CDR3 DNA sequence: TGTGCCAGCAGCCCATCGACAGGGCTGGATGGCTACACCTTC. This encodes CASSPSTGLDGYTF.